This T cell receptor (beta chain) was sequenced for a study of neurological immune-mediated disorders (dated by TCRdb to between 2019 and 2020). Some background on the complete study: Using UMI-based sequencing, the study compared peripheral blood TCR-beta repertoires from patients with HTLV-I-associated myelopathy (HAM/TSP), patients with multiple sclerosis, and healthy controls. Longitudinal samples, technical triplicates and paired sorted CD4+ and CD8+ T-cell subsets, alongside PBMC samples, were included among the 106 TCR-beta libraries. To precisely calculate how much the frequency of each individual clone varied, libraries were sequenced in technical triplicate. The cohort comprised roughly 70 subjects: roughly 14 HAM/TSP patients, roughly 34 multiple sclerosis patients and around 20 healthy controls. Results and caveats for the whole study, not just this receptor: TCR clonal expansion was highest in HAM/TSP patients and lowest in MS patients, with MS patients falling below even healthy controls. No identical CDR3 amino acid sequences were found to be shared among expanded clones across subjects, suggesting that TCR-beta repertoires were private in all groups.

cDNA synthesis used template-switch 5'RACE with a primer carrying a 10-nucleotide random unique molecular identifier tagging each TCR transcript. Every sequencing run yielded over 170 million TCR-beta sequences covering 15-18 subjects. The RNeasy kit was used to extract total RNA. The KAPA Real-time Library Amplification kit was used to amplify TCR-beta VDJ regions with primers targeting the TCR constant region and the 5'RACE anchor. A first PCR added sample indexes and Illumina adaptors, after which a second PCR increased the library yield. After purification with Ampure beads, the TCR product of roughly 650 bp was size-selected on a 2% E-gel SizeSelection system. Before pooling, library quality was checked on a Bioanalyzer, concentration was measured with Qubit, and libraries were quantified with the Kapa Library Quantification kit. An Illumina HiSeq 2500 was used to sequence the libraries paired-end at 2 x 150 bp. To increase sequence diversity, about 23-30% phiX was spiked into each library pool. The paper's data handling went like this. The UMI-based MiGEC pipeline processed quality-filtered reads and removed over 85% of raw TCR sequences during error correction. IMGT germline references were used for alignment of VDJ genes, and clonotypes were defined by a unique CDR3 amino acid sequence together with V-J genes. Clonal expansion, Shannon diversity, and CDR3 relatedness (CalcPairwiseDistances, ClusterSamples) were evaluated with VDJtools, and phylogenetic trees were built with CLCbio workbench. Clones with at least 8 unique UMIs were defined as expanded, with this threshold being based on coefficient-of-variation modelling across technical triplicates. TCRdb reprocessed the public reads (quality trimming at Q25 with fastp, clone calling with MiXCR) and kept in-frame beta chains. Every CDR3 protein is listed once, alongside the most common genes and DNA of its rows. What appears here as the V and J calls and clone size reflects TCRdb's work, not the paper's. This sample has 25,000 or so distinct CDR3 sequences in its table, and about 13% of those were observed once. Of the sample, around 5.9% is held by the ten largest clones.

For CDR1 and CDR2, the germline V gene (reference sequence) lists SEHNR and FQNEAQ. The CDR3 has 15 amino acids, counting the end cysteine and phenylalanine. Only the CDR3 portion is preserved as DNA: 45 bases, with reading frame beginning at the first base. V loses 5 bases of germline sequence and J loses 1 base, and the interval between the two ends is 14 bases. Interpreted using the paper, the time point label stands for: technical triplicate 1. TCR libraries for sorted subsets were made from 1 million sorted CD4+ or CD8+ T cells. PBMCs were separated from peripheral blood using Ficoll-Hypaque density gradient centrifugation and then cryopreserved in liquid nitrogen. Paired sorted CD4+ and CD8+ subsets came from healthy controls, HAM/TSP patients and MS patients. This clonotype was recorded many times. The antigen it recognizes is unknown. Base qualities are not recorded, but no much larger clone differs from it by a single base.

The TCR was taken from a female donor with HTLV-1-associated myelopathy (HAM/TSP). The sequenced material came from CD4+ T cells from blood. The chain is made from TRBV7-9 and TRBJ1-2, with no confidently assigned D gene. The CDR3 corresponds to CASSPPGESNYGYTF. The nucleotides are TGTGCCAGCAGCCCTCCAGGCGAGAGTAACTATGGCTACACCTTC.